This T cell receptor (beta chain) was recovered during a study of blood T cell repertoires in COVID-19 (dated by TCRdb to about 2020). About the study as a whole: Samples covering the acute and convalescent phases of COVID-19 were provided by collaborators in the United States, Italy and Spain. The prospective study material was composed of cDNA or gDNA derived from T cells, B-cell-depleted T cells, or PBMCs. Deeply sampled blood TCRbeta repertoires from subjects exposed to, actively infected with, or recovered from COVID-19 were included in the dataset. A freely available public database, intended as a resource for researchers studying the immune response to SARS-CoV-2, is where the repertoires were released. Samples were obtained from the ongoing ImmuneRACE study (first 160 participants) and from 1,254 subjects provided by 6 global collaborators. Sample metadata almost always included a de-identified subject ID, COVID-19 status, age in years and sex. Where available, HLA class I and class II types were taken from metadata supplied by the sample provider and were not determined by assay-based typing.

The research as a whole found: The quantity of clinical and demographic metadata differed by source and by participant and was supplied without curation.

Collaborating institutions collected whole blood in K2EDTA tubes following their own protocols. For TCRbeta analysis, collaborator samples were shipped as frozen whole blood, as isolated PBMCs, or as DNA extracted from either sample type. Worth noting for this clone: Its target antigen remains unknown. The input lacks base qualities; no much larger clone sits a single base away.

After removal of 1 base from V and 4 bases from J, the junction retains 4 bases not matched to a gene. CDR1 and CDR2 (SGHNT, YYREEE) derive from the germline V gene (reference sequence). Inclusive of the bounding cysteine and phenylalanine, the CDR3 is 14 residues long. The only DNA kept is the CDR3, 42 bases in frame from the first base. TCRbeta CDR3 regions were amplified from genomic DNA using the immunoSEQ Assay, a bias-controlled multiplex PCR. On the authors' methods: The number of nucleated cells in each sample was estimated from the amplification of reference gene primers within the assay. Sequence reads were collapsed and filtered to measure the absolute abundance of every unique TCRbeta CDR3 rearrangement. Productive Simpson clonality was computed per sample as the square root of Simpson's diversity index over productive rearrangements. TCRdb stores this immuneACCESS table with in-frame sequences only. Part of the clones is absent; in the studies checked, under half of the shortfall reflects unresolved V genes, and no reason is known for the rest. V, J and clone size derive from that table, while D and trimming were established from the DNA sequence. The sample contains 60,000 to 85,000 clones, 75% to 85% of them found a single time. The top ten clonotypes cover roughly a sixth of the sample.

The chain joins TRBV5-4 to TRBJ1-2; TRBD1 fits 7 bases in the junction. Sequences were obtained from peripheral blood. The receptor was derived from a human donor in a cohort sampled during active COVID-19. The CDR3 reads CASSLWTGSYGYTF. The DNA sequence is TGTGCCAGCAGCTTGTGGACAGGCAGCTATGGCTACACCTTC. Reference TRBV5-4 and TRBJ1-2 genes cover what lies past the CDR3, so the full variable domain is ETGVTQSPTHLIKTRGQQVTLRCSSQSGHNTVSWYQQALGQGPQFIFQYYREEENGRGNFPPRFSGLQFPNYSSELNVNALELDDSALYLCASSLWTGSYGYTFGSGTRLTVV.